What follows are 24 T cell receptor beta chains derived from one specimen sequenced in a study of beta chain features in type 1 diabetes. General study findings and limits: Shortening of TCRB CDR3s, moderate but significant, appeared in all four CD4+ subsets of Type 1 diabetes patients.

Isolated RNA was reverse transcribed in full, so expressed TCRB transcripts were sequenced. The assay was immunoSEQ multiplex PCR, and TCRdb's table has in-frame clones only and misses some. Of 250,000 to 300,000 clones listed, around 24% are singletons. For these TCRs, the target antigens are not known. What was sequenced was naive CD4+ T cells from blood. The receptors stem from a woman aged 25 to 39 with type 1 diabetes.

This sequence joins TRBV15 and TRBJ2-7; 9 bases are a match to TRBD1. The CDR3 runs 15 residues. V dropped 1 base and J dropped 5; count of bases not matched to a gene: 6. Looked up from germline, CDR1 is LNHNV and CDR2 is YYDKDF (reference sequence). The CDR3 is CATSRVGQGIHEQYF. In DNA form, the CDR3 reads TGTGCCACCAGCAGAGTGGGACAGGGAATCCACGAGCAGTACTTC.

This clone was picked up a small number of times. This chain joins TRBV19 and TRBJ1-2; D not certain. This CDR3 region has 13 residues. Germline V gives CDR1 LNHDA, CDR2 SQIVND (reference sequence). Trimming pared 5 bases from V and 5 bases from J, leaving 12 bases between. The CDR3 DNA reads TGTGCCAGTAGTGTCGGGTTTCGGTATGGCTACACCTTC. This encodes CASSVGFRYGYTF.

CDR3 nucleotides: TGTGCCAGCAGCTGGGCCCTTGGGCGGGGGTTCACAGATACGCAGTATTTT. Encoded protein: CASSWALGRGFTDTQYF. V and J are TRBV7-9 and TRBJ2-3, with 7 nucleotides matching TRBD2. Germline CDR1 SEHNR, CDR2 FQNEAQ (reference sequence). Trimming at V came to 4 bases and at J to 2 bases, leaving 12 bases not matched to a gene. The CDR3 is 17 residues long.

This clone was observed a few times. V gene TRBV7-9 combines with J gene TRBJ1-2; 7 positions agree with TRBD1. The germline CDR1 and CDR2 sequences are SEHNR and FQNEAQ (reference sequence). J was trimmed by 6 bases and V by 5 bases; bases with no gene match: 3. This CDR3 has 12 amino acids. As DNA, the CDR3 is TGTGCCAGCAGCGCCACAGGGGATGGCTACACCTTC. Translating it yields CASSATGDGYTF.

This clone was observed a few times. This chain links TRBV7-9 with TRBJ2-5, with D perhaps TRBD1 (5 bases). V lost 1 base to trimming and J lost 3 bases, with 12 bases between them. CDR1 is SEHNR and CDR2 is FQNEAQ in the germline V gene (reference sequence). The CDR3 totals 15 residues. CDR3 nucleotide sequence: TGTGCCAGCAGCTTAGGGGGTCGCAGGGAAGAGACCCAGTACTTC. Translation: CASSLGGRREETQYF.

This clone was recorded a few times. The chain couples TRBV2 to TRBJ1-2; D remains unclear. V gave up 8 bases and J gave up 3 bases, with 10 bases separating them. The CDR3 is made up of 12 amino acids. The V gene's germline CDR1 is SNHLY and CDR2 FYNNEI. CDR3 region: CASHWSDYGYTF. In DNA, the CDR3 is TGTGCCAGCCATTGGTCAGACTATGGCTACACCTTC.

This clone was detected a few times. This chain joins TRBV5-1 and TRBJ2-5, with 9 bases matching TRBD1. Germline V gene lookup returns CDR1 SGHRS and CDR2 YFSETQ. J gave up 3 bases and V 2 bases, and 2 bases lay outside the gene matches. The CDR3 is 14 residues long. The CDR3 coding sequence is TGCGCCAGCAGCTTCGGGACAGGGAAAGAGACCCAGTACTTC. This sequence encodes CASSFGTGKETQYF. Supplemented by reference TRBV5-1 and TRBJ2-5, the full variable domain reads KAGVTQTPRYLIKTRGQQVTLSCSPISGHRSVSWYQQTPGQGLQFLFEYFSETQRNKGNFPGRFSGRQFSNSRSEMNVSTLELGDSALYLCASSFGTGKETQYFGPGTRLLVL.

This clone was observed a handful of times. The genes are TRBV30 and TRBJ2-1; TRBD2 agrees at 9 bases. Per the germline V gene, CDR1 is GTSNPN and CDR2 is SVGIG (reference sequence). Trimming at V came to 6 bases and at J to 2 bases, leaving 5 bases not matched to a gene. There are 14 residues in the CDR3. DNA for the CDR3: TGTGCCTGCTTGACTAGCGGCACCTACAATGAGCAGTTCTTC. It codes for CACLTSGTYNEQFF.

This rearrangement joins TRBV30 to TRBJ1-2; TRBD1 is a possible D gene (6 bases). There are 15 residues in the CDR3. Trimming removed 1 base from V and 1 base from J, with 13 bases in between. CDR1 and CDR2 (germline): GTSNPN, SVGIG (reference sequence). The CDR3 spells CAWSGGGRDNYGYTF. CDR3 nucleotide sequence: TGTGCCTGGAGTGGGGGGGGCCGCGATAACTATGGCTACACCTTC.

The gene calls are TRBV27 and TRBJ2-1, with D unresolved. Germline V CDR1 and CDR2: MNHEY, SMNVEV (reference sequence). The CDR3 loop spans 11 amino acids. V shed 3 bases and J shed 7 bases, with 4 bases lying between them. The CDR3: CASSLRNEQFF. CDR3 DNA: TGTGCCAGCAGTTTGAGGAATGAGCAGTTCTTC.

The table lists this clone with a few counts. Other DNA sequences in this specimen translate into the identical CDR3. The chain links TRBV7-3 to TRBJ2-1; 9 nucleotides agree with TRBD1. V shed 5 bases and J 4 bases; nucleotides not matched to a gene: 6. The germline V gene has CDR1 SGHTA and CDR2 FQGTGA. The CDR3 runs to 15 residues. The CDR3 reads CASSLRGQGYNEQFF. CDR3 nucleotides: TGTGCCAGCAGCCTTAGGGGACAGGGTTACAATGAGCAGTTCTTC. Based on the CDR3 plus reference TRBV7-3 and TRBJ2-1, the full variable domain is GAGVSQTPSNKVTEKGKYVELRCDPISGHTALYWYRQSLGQGPEFLIYFQGTGAADDSGLPNDRFFAVRPEGSVSTLKIQRTERGDSAVYLCASSLRGQGYNEQFFGPGTRLTVL.

This clone was detected only a few times. The J gene is TRBJ1-2, the V gene TRBV19; 9 bases agree with TRBD1. V was clipped by 5 bases and J by 7 bases; unmatched bases: 8. This CDR3 has 14 amino acids. Germline V gene lookup returns CDR1 LNHDA and CDR2 SQIVND (reference sequence). The CDR3 DNA follows: TGTGCCAGTAGTGGAACAGGGGGCGCCGGTGGCTACACCTTC. Translated, it gives CASSGTGGAGGYTF.

CDR3: CASSQVQEGKNIQYF. CDR3 coding DNA: TGTGCCAGCAGCCAAGTCCAAGAGGGCAAAAACATTCAGTACTTC. The rearrangement joins TRBV4-2 to TRBJ2-4; D may be TRBD2 (5 bases). The CDR3 has 15 residues. The V and J ends lost 1 base and 3 bases respectively, with 10 bases between them. Germline-derived CDR1 and CDR2 are LGHNA and YNFKEQ.

This clone has a handful of counts. This chain links TRBV30 with TRBJ2-5; D ambiguous. The CDR3 sequence is 11 residues long. The germline V gene has CDR1 GTSNPN and CDR2 SVGIG (reference sequence). Trimming took off 6 bases at V and 0 bases at J, with 5 bases between the two ends. Written as DNA, the CDR3 is TGTGCCTGCACAAACCAAGAGACCCAGTACTTC. Protein product: CACTNQETQYF.

This clone was observed a few times. The chain is built from TRBV30 and TRBJ2-5; no clear D. The end of the DNA aligns better with TRBJ2-7, so the J call may be wrong. Germline CDR1 reads GTSNPN; CDR2 reads SVGIG (reference sequence). The CDR3 sequence is 11 residues long. The CDR3 spells CAWSGSYEQYF. As DNA, the CDR3 is TGTGCCTGGAGTGGTAGCTACGAGCAGTACTTC.

This CDR3 is CSGVRQGHTEAFF. The CDR3 DNA follows: TGCAGCGGGGTTAGACAGGGACACACTGAAGCTTTCTTT. The rearrangement uses TRBV29-1 and TRBJ1-1; 7 nucleotides line up with TRBD1. The CDR3 runs to 13 residues. The V segment lost 7 bases and the J segment 3 bases; nucleotides outside the gene matches: 8. Per the germline V gene, CDR1 is SQVTM and CDR2 is ANQGSEA.

This clone occurred a few times. The chain has TRBV4-1 and TRBJ1-5; D may be TRBD1 (5 bases). Germline lookup yields CDR1 MGHRA and CDR2 YSYEKL. The CDR3 has 15 residues. The ends were cut back, 1 base at V and 5 bases at J, with 12 bases in the middle. CDR3 DNA: TGCGCCAGCAGCCAAGGGCGGGACTTCTATCAGCCCCAGCATTTT. This encodes CASSQGRDFYQPQHF.

The CDR3 bases are TGTGCCAGCTCACCAGTTCCAGGACACCGTTCCTACGAGCAGTACTTC. Its translation is CASSPVPGHRSYEQYF. V usage is TRBV18 and J usage is TRBJ2-7; D might be TRBD1 (5 bases). CDR1 is KGHSH, CDR2 LQKENI, per germline. This CDR3 comprises 16 residues. Trimming removed 2 bases from V and 1 base from J, with 15 bases in between.

A few counts support this clone. The V and J genes are TRBV5-1 and TRBJ2-1, with D maybe TRBD1 (5 bases). CDR3 length equals 14 residues. Germline V gene sequence: CDR1 SGHRS, CDR2 YFSETQ. V dropped 0 bases and J dropped 3 bases, with 7 bases sitting between them. For the CDR3, the DNA is TGCGCCAGCAGCTTGGGACAGCTCTACAATGAGCAGTTCTTC. Translation: CASSLGQLYNEQFF.

V gene TRBV7-9 combines with J gene TRBJ2-5; a weak D match, TRBD2 (6 bases). Germline lookup yields CDR1 SEHNR and CDR2 FQNEAQ (reference sequence). The CDR3 extends over 15 amino acids. Trimming cost V 2 bases and J 5 bases, with 15 bases left between them. Written as DNA, the CDR3 is TGTGCCAGCAGCTTAATATCGGGACTCGGGGAGACCCAGTACTTC. Translated, it gives CASSLISGLGETQYF. The full variable domain, rest sourced from reference TRBV7-9 and TRBJ2-5, is DTGVSQNPRHKITKRGQNVTFRCDPISEHNRLYWYRQTLGQGPEFLTYFQNEAQLEKSRLLSDRFSAERPKGSFSTLEIQRTEQGDSAMYLCASSLISGLGETQYFGPGTRLLVL.

The gene calls are TRBV5-4 and TRBJ2-5; the match to TRBD2 covers 10 bases. The CDR3 totals 13 residues. Germline assignment: CDR1 SGHNT and CDR2 YYREEE (reference sequence). Losses at the gene ends were 4 bases for V and 5 bases for J; bases not matched to a gene: 2. The CDR3 spells CASSQREGETQYF. CDR3 nucleotides: TGTGCCAGCAGCCAGCGGGAGGGCGAGACCCAGTACTTC.

V and J are TRBV6-5 and TRBJ2-1; maybe TRBD2 (5 bases). The CDR3 totals 13 residues. V was cut by 4 bases and J by 10 bases, with 14 bases left in between. Germline CDR1 and CDR2: MNHEY and SVGAGI. The CDR3 nucleotides are TGTGCCAGCAGTTCCACAACTAGTAGCGAGCAGTTCTTC. The encoded protein is CASSSTTSSEQFF.

This clone was counted between two and nine times. The chain has TRBV11-2 and TRBJ1-1; D remains unclear. The CDR3 covers 13 residues. Germline V gene lookup returns CDR1 SGHAT and CDR2 FQNNGV. Trimming shortened V by 3 bases and J by 4 bases, and 9 bases separated the two germline ends. For the CDR3, the DNA is TGTGCCAGCAGCTTTTTAGAGGCCACTGAAGCTTTCTTT. Its translation: CASSFLEATEAFF.

In its sample, this clone was seen a few times. This chain uses TRBV6-1 with TRBJ2-5, with no clear D. Trimming removed 1 base at V and 2 bases at J, with 5 bases between. Germline V lookup: CDR1 MNHNS, CDR2 SASEGT. CDR3 size: 13 residues. The CDR3 coding sequence is TGTGCCAGCAGTGAAGGAGGTCAAGAGACCCAGTACTTC. It translates to CASSEGGQETQYF.